This T cell receptor (beta chain) was captured by sequencing in a study of cytotoxic CD8 clonotypes in ibrutinib-treated CLL. Study-wide background: The response samples were taken once patients had been treated for a median of around eleven months, range 6 to 36. Samples showed on average about 260,000 productive templates and about 100,000 productive rearrangements. Whole-study findings and limits: At ibrutinib response, clonality increased, and at progression it declined back toward baseline.

Method: immunoSEQ multiplex PCR; TCRdb's copy keeps in-frame clones and lacks some. Of approximately 150,000 clones listed, under 90% are singletons. This CDR3 has 13 amino acids. V was trimmed by 2 bases and J by 2 bases, leaving 9 bases between them. Per the germline V gene, CDR1 is GTSNPN and CDR2 is SVGIG (reference sequence). For this clone: Its antigen is not identified.

This clonotype was sampled from a human donor with chronic lymphocytic leukemia. The specimen comprised PBMCs, sampled after 24 months of ibrutinib treatment. The chain links TRBV30 to TRBJ1-2, with D unresolved. The DNA of the CDR3 is TGTGCCTGGAGTCCCGACGAGAACTATGGCTACACCTTC. Translation gives CAWSPDENYGYTF. Drawing the rest from reference TRBV30 and TRBJ1-2, the complete variable domain is SQTIHQWPATLVQPVGSPLSLECTVEGTSNPNLYWYRQAAGRGLQLLFYSVGIGQISSEVPQNLSASRPQDRQFILSSKKLLLSDSGFYLCAWSPDENYGYTFGSGTRLTVV.